This T cell receptor (beta chain) comes out of a study of Graves' ophthalmopathy and Graves' hyperthyroidism. Findings and caveats of the study: Ophthalmopathy progression was predicted with 70% to 71% sensitivity and approximately 72% specificity.

Ophthalmopathy in the donors was of moderate-to-severe activity, with CAS ≥3, NOSPECS ≥4 and duration under 3 months. The starting material, over 8.5 ml of fresh peripheral blood, provided the PBMCs. Amplification from RNA transcripts yielded the TCR beta CDR3 regions. The authors performed first-round RT-PCR with HTBI primers and then a second-round multiplex PCR. TCRdb processed the multiplex PCR reads anew with MiXCR; each CDR3 protein has one entry. This table has 500,000 to 800,000 distinct CDR3 sequences, under 50% appearing once. This clonotype was seen many times. Its antigen is still unknown. This CDR3 has 16 residues. The ends lost 5 bases at V and 4 bases at J; junction bases unmatched: 9. Germline V lookup: CDR1 SGHVS, CDR2 FQNEAQ.

The receptor was derived from an adult man with Graves' ophthalmopathy. The V gene is TRBV7-8, the J gene TRBJ1-5; 9 nucleotides align to TRBD1. The sequenced material came from peripheral blood. CDR3 sequence: CASSLHRDRVNQPQHF. The CDR3 coding sequence is TGTGCCAGCAGCCTGCACCGGGACAGGGTAAATCAGCCCCAGCATTTT. Looking up the rest from reference TRBV7-8 and TRBJ1-5 gives the full variable domain: GAGVSQSPRYKVAKRGQDVALRCDPISGHVSLFWYQQALGQGPEFLTYFQNEAQLDKSGLPSDRFFAERPEGSVSTLKIQRTQQEDSAVYLCASSLHRDRVNQPQHFGDGTRLSIL.